These 22 T cell receptor beta chains share one sample of origin, sequenced in a study of neurological immune-mediated disorders. Via MiXCR, TCRdb re-called the 5' RACE reads, giving one row per CDR3 protein. Of 65,000 to 75,000 distinct CDR3 sequences in the sample, about 5% were seen once. What was sequenced was PBMCs. These TCRs come from a human donor with multiple sclerosis. The donor label of this sample is uncertain.

This clonotype was counted many times. The chain has TRBV6-1 and TRBJ2-7, with 9 bases lining up with TRBD2. This CDR3 spans 15 amino acids. The germline V gene encodes CDR1 MNHNS and CDR2 SASEGT. The junction had 3 bases not matched to a gene; V was cut back by 1 base and J by 2 bases. DNA of the CDR3: TGTGCCAGCAGTGAAGGGGTAGCGGGGGCCTACGAGCAGTACTTC. Protein product: CASSEGVAGAYEQYF.

The sample holds many counts of this clonotype. CDR3 region: CSAKQGWAGYTF. DNA for the CDR3: TGCAGTGCTAAACAGGGGTGGGCTGGCTACACCTTC. This chain connects TRBV20-1 to TRBJ1-2; TRBD1 matches 7 bases. The length of the CDR3 is 12 residues. Looked up from germline, CDR1 is DFQATT and CDR2 is SNEGSKA (reference sequence). With V trimmed by 4 bases and J by 7 bases, 6 bases remained unmatched.

In this sample, this clonotype turned up many times. V usage is TRBV20-1 and J usage is TRBJ2-3; a weak D match, TRBD2 (6 bases). V lost 0 bases, J lost 0 bases, and 7 bases lay in between. Germline loops: CDR1 DFQATT, CDR2 SNEGSKA (reference sequence). The CDR3 covers 14 residues. The CDR3, as DNA: TGCAGTGCTAGAGATCGGGGGAGCACAGATACGCAGTATTTT. It codes for CSARDRGSTDTQYF.

The table lists this clonotype with many counts. The V call is TRBV5-1, the J call TRBJ1-2; 8 bases match TRBD1. With 4 bases clipped from V and 1 base from J, the junction kept 6 bases outside the gene matches. The CDR3 runs 15 residues. CDR1 is SGHRS, CDR2 YFSETQ, per germline. Here the CDR3 reads CASSRGTGVNYGYTF. The CDR3 DNA reads as TGCGCCAGCAGCCGGGGGACAGGAGTTAACTATGGCTACACCTTC.

Many counts were recorded for this clonotype. The chain uses TRBV5-1 and TRBJ2-4; D not resolved. The CDR3 contains 13 residues. Trimming shortened V by 4 bases and J by 0 bases, and 5 bases separated the two germline ends. The V gene's germline CDR1 is SGHRS and CDR2 YFSETQ. The CDR3: CASSLLAKNIQYF. The CDR3 DNA is TGCGCCAGCAGCCTTCTAGCCAAAAACATTCAGTACTTC.

This clonotype was counted at least ten times. This chain joins TRBV2 and TRBJ2-4; 7 bases fit TRBD1. The CDR3 has 15 residues. V trimming: 1 base; J trimming: 7 bases; junction bases outside the gene matches: 7. Germline loops: CDR1 SNHLY, CDR2 FYNNEI. In nucleotides, the CDR3 is TGTGCCAGCAGTGAAGGCCGGGACAGAATCAACATTCAGTACTTC. Translating it yields CASSEGRDRINIQYF.

At least ten counts were recorded for this clonotype. This chain links TRBV27 with TRBJ2-1; 7 nucleotides line up with TRBD1. V dropped 2 bases and J dropped 10; count of bases not matched to a gene: 5. The CDR3 consists of 13 residues. CDR1 MNHEY and CDR2 SMNVEV come from the germline V gene (reference sequence). Here the CDR3 reads CASSLLSGGEQFF. The CDR3 DNA follows: TGTGCCAGCAGTTTACTGTCAGGGGGAGAGCAGTTCTTC.

This clonotype showed up many times. The rearrangement links TRBV29-1 to TRBJ1-4; TRBD1 might be the D (5 bases). V was shortened by 0 bases and J by 4 bases, with 9 bases between the two germline ends. The germline gives CDR1 SQVTM, CDR2 ANQGSEA. The CDR3 consists of 14 residues. The CDR3 spells CSVEEGDRNEKLFF. Written as DNA, the CDR3 is TGCAGCGTTGAAGAGGGGGACCGTAATGAAAAACTGTTTTTT.

This clonotype was detected ten times or more. V gene TRBV20-1 combines with J gene TRBJ1-4, with no clear D. The CDR3 sequence is 13 residues long. The germline V gene encodes CDR1 DFQATT and CDR2 SNEGSKA (reference sequence). V shed 6 bases and J shed 2 bases, with 10 bases lying between them. This CDR3 is CSALPSTNEKLFF. CDR3 DNA: TGCAGTGCCTTGCCCAGTACTAATGAAAAACTGTTTTTT.

Many counts were recorded for this clonotype. The chain couples TRBV5-1 to TRBJ2-7; tentative D call: TRBD1 (5 bases). The CDR3 is made up of 12 amino acids. In germline, CDR1 is SGHRS, CDR2 YFSETQ. The V end lost 2 bases, the J end lost 3 bases, and 6 bases lay between the germline ends. The CDR3 DNA reads TGCGCCAGCAGCTTTAGGGGCTACGAGCAGTACTTC. Translation gives CASSFRGYEQYF.

This clonotype was found many times. V usage is TRBV5-1 and J usage is TRBJ2-1; D gene ambiguous. Trimming left V 7 bases short and J 3 bases short, with 14 bases between. This CDR3 comprises 14 residues. Germline values: CDR1 SGHRS, CDR2 YFSETQ. The CDR3 spells CASGPYSSYNEQFF. CDR3 coding DNA: TGCGCCAGCGGTCCTTACAGCAGCTACAATGAGCAGTTCTTC.

This clonotype was recorded at least ten times. V gene TRBV11-2 combines with J gene TRBJ2-3; D could derive from TRBD1 or TRBD2 (5 bases each). Trimming removed 5 bases from V and 1 base from J, with 13 bases in between. CDR3 length: 15 residues. Germline V gene data show CDR1 as SGHAT and CDR2 as FQNNGV. CDR3 region: CASSHGGWGTDTQYF. CDR3 coding DNA: TGTGCCAGCAGCCATGGGGGATGGGGCACAGATACGCAGTATTTT.

This clonotype was picked up many times. The chain combines TRBV5-1 with TRBJ1-2; 8 bases are shared with TRBD1. The CDR3 extends over 15 amino acids. CDR1 is SGHRS and CDR2 is YFSETQ in the germline V gene. Trimming removed 4 bases from V and 4 bases from J; junction bases left unmatched: 9. CDR3 sequence: CASSLVGQDVYGYTF. The CDR3, as DNA: TGCGCCAGCAGCCTAGTGGGACAGGACGTCTATGGCTACACCTTC.

This clonotype was observed at least ten times. The rearrangement joins TRBV7-9 to TRBJ1-4, with D uncertain. V was trimmed by 5 bases and J by 0 bases, leaving 7 bases between them. The CDR3 totals 14 residues. Germline assignment: CDR1 SEHNR and CDR2 FQNEAQ (reference sequence). CDR3 sequence (DNA): TGTGCCAGCAGCCGGGGAGCAACTAATGAAAAACTGTTTTTT. Its protein product is CASSRGATNEKLFF.

This clonotype was found many times. The CDR3 DNA sequence: TGTGCCAGCAGCGCACAGGGGGGCCCCTCCTACGAGCAGTACTTC. This gives the protein CASSAQGGPSYEQYF. This chain links TRBV7-3 with TRBJ2-7, with 8 positions matching TRBD1. The J segment lost 0 bases and the V segment lost 5 bases, leaving 6 bases of the junction unmatched. CDR1 is SGHTA and CDR2 is FQGTGA in the germline V gene. The CDR3 consists of 15 residues.

There are many counts of this clonotype. V is TRBV7-2 and J is TRBJ2-3, with D perhaps matching TRBD1 (5 bases). Trimming left V 6 bases short and J 0 bases short, with 10 bases between. The CDR3 covers 14 residues. CDR1 SGHTA and CDR2 FQGNSA come from the germline V gene. The CDR3 loop is CASRVRGSTDTQYF. CDR3 nucleotide sequence: TGTGCCAGCAGAGTTAGGGGAAGCACAGATACGCAGTATTTT.

Ten or more counts support this clonotype. The chain has TRBV5-1 and TRBJ1-2, with 7 bases matching TRBD1. The V gene end was trimmed by 4 bases and the J gene end by 4 bases; junction bases not matched to a gene: 7. This CDR3 has 14 amino acids. Germline V lookup: CDR1 SGHRS, CDR2 YFSETQ. This CDR3 reads CASSTTGKGYGYTF. The CDR3 DNA follows: TGCGCCAGCAGCACGACAGGGAAGGGCTATGGCTACACCTTC.

This clonotype appeared many times. The gene calls are TRBV20-1 and TRBJ2-5, with unresolved D. Trimming stripped 2 bases from V and 0 bases from J, with 7 bases between. The germline V gene has CDR1 DFQATT and CDR2 SNEGSKA (reference sequence). The CDR3 length is 13 residues. CDR3 loop: CSARLGYQETQYF. The CDR3 DNA follows: TGCAGTGCTAGATTGGGGTACCAAGAGACCCAGTACTTC.

This clonotype was counted many times. The genes are TRBV9 and TRBJ2-1, with 9 bases fitting TRBD1. Germline CDR1 SGDLS, CDR2 YYNGEE. CDR3 size: 15 residues. V was pared by 4 bases and J by 5 bases, with 7 bases of the junction left unmatched. CDR3 sequence reads: CASSPRGQGNNEQFF. CDR3 sequence (DNA): TGTGCCAGCAGCCCTCGAGGACAGGGGAACAATGAGCAGTTCTTC.

The chain joins TRBV30 to TRBJ1-2; no definite D call. The germline CDR1 and CDR2 sequences are GTSNPN and SVGIG (reference sequence). Trimming left V 2 bases short and J 5 bases short, with 21 bases between. CDR3 length equals 16 residues. CDR3 amino acids: CAWSSYPDPRQYGYTF. The DNA for the CDR3 is TGTGCCTGGAGTTCTTACCCGGACCCACGGCAGTATGGCTACACCTTC.

This clonotype has a count of ten or more. The CDR3 bases are TGTGCCACCAGCCACAGGAGGAATGAAAAACTGTTTTTT. It yields the protein CATSHRRNEKLFF. The chain couples TRBV15 to TRBJ1-4; weak D call: TRBD1 (5 bases). The ends were cut back, 5 bases at V and 5 bases at J, with 9 bases in the middle. Germline V gene data show CDR1 as LNHNV and CDR2 as YYDKDF (reference sequence). The CDR3 has 13 amino acids.

This clonotype was recorded many times. The chain combines TRBV9 with TRBJ2-1, with TRBD2 as a possible D gene (6 bases). The CDR3 totals 12 residues. CDR1 is SGDLS and CDR2 is YYNGEE in the germline V gene. V was clipped by 0 bases and J by 13 bases, with 11 bases between them. The CDR3 loop is CASSVAGGLQFF. In nucleotides, the CDR3 is TGTGCCAGCAGCGTAGCTGGGGGACTCCAGTTCTTC.